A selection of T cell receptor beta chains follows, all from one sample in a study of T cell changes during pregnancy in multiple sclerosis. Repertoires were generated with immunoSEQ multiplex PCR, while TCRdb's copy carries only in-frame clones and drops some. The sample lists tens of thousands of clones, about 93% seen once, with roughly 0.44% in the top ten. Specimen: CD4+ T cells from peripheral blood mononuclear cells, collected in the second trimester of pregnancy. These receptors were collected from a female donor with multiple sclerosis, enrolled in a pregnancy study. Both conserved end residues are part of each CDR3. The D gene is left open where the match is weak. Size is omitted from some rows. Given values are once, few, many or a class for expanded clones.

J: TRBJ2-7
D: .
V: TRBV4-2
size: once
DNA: TGTGCCAGCAGCCAAGACGGGATCTACGAGCAGTACTTC
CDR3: CASSQDGIYEQYF

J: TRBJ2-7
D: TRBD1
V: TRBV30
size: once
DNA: TGTGCCTGGGGAAAGACAGGGGACGAGCAGTACTTC
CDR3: CAWGKTGDEQYF

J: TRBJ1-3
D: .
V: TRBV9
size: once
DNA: TGTGCCAGCAGCGCAGGGATCCCTGGAAACACCATATATTTT
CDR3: CASSAGIPGNTIYF

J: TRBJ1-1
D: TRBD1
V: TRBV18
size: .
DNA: TGTGCCAGCTCACCCGGGACAGGGGGGTTCGCTTTCTTT
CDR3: CASSPGTGGFAFF

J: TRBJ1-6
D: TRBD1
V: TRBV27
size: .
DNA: TGTGCCAGCAGTCCCGCCGGACAGGGAACACCCCTCCACTTT
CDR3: CASSPAGQGTPLHF

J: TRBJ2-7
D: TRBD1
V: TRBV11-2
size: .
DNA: TGTGCCAGCAGCTTACCGGGACAGGGGACGCGCTCCTACGAGCAGTACTTC
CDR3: CASSLPGQGTRSYEQYF

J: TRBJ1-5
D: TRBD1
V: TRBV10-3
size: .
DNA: TGTGCCATCAGTGAGGGGACAGACAATCAGCCCCAGCATTTT
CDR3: CAISEGTDNQPQHF

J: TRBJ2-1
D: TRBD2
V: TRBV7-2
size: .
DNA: TGTGCCAGCAGATTAGCGGGGGGGAGCTCCTACAATGAGCAGTTCTTC
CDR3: CASRLAGGSSYNEQFF

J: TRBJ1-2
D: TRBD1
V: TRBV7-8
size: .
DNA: TGTGCCAGCAGCCCGGACAGGGGTTCTAACTATGGCTACACCTTC
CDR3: CASSPDRGSNYGYTF

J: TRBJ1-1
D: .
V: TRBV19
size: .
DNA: TGTGCCAGTAGTATTTCGCTTCGGGGGACTGAAGCTTTCTTT
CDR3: CASSISLRGTEAFF

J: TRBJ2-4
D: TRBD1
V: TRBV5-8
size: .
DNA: TGTGCCAGCAGCTTCGACAGGGGGAGGAACATTCAGTACTTC
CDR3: CASSFDRGRNIQYF

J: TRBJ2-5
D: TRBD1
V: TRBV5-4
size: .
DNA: TGTGCCAGCAGCTTGGTCGTCAGGGGGCGGGCAGAGACCCAGTACTTC
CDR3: CASSLVVRGRAETQYF